Detailed here is one T cell receptor beta chain. This specimen comes from a study of radiation and T cells in renal cell carcinoma. Sequencing used immunoSEQ multiplex PCR; TCRdb keeps in-frame clones, though not all of them. The table lists 15,000 or so clones, approximately 58% of them singletons, with 9.7% in the top ten. Trimming took off 0 bases at V and 4 bases at J, with 10 bases between the two ends. CDR3 length: 14 amino acids. Germline lookup yields CDR1 LNHDA and CDR2 SQIVND (reference sequence). Treatment given: treatment-naive control, cytoreductive nephrectomy. The clonotype comes from a man in his forties with renal cell carcinoma. This material consisted of tumor tissue, taken from a patient whose treatment was nephrectomy without radiotherapy. The chain joins TRBV19 to TRBJ2-7; a weak D match, TRBD1 (6 bases). The CDR3 loop is CASSIDLGGYEQYF. CDR3 nucleotides: TGTGCCAGTAGTATAGATCTAGGGGGTTACGAGCAGTACTTC.